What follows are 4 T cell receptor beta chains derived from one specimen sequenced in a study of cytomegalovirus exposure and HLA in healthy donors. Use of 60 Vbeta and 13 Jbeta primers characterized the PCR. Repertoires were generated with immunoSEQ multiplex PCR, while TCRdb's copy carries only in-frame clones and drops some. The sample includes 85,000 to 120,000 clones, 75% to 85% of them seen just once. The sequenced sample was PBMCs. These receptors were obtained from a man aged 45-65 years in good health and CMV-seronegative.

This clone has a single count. CDR3 residues: CASTIDRWAGYTF. DNA of the CDR3: TGTGCCAGCACCATAGACAGGTGGGCTGGCTACACCTTC. The J gene is TRBJ1-2, the V gene TRBV11-2; maybe TRBD1 (6 bases). The ends were cut back, 7 bases at V and 7 bases at J, with 16 bases in the middle. The germline V gene has CDR1 SGHAT and CDR2 FQNNGV. This CDR3 has 13 residues.

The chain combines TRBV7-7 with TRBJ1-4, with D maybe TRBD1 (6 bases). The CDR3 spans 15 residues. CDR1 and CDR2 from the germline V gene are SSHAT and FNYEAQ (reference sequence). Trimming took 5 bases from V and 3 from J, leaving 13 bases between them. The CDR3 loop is CASSLNRAANEKLFF. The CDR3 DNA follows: TGTGCCAGCAGCCTAAACAGGGCCGCTAATGAAAAACTGTTTTTT.

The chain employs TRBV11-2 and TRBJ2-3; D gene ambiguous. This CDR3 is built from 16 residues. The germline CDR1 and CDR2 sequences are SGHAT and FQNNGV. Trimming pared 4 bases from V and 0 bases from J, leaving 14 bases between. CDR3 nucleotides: TGTGCCAGCAGCTCTGTGACTGTAGCTAGCACAGATACGCAGTATTTT. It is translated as CASSSVTVASTDTQYF.

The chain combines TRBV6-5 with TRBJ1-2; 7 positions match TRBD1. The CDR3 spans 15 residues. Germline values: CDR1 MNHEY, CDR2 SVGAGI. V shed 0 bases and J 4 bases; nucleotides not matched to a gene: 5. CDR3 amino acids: CASSYSKGGLYGYTF. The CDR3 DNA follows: TGTGCCAGCAGTTACTCGAAAGGGGGCCTCTATGGCTACACCTTC.